These 14 T cell receptor beta chains came from one sample sequenced in a study of shared clonotypes between healthy human individuals. The naive CD8 fraction comprised CD45RO-negative cells positively selected for CCR7 and excluded terminally differentiated effector memory CD45RA+ cells. The assay was immunoSEQ multiplex PCR, and TCRdb's table has in-frame clones only and misses some. The sample yields about 700,000 clones, around 90% seen once. The sequenced sample consisted of naive CD8+ T cells sorted from blood. These TCRs come from a man under 40 in good health.

CDR3 DNA sequence: TGTGCCACCAGCAGAGGGGGGGGAGTGAACACTGAAGCTTTCTTT. It codes for CATSRGGGVNTEAFF. The V call is TRBV15, the J call TRBJ1-1, with D tentatively TRBD1 (5 bases). This CDR3 has 15 residues. Per the germline V gene, CDR1 is LNHNV and CDR2 is YYDKDF (reference sequence). Trimming shortened V by 1 base and J by 0 bases, and 9 bases separated the two germline ends.

V and J are TRBV5-1 and TRBJ2-7; D gene uncertain. V gave up 0 bases and J gave up 2 bases, with 6 bases separating them. Germline V lookup: CDR1 SGHRS, CDR2 YFSETQ. This CDR3 is built from 13 residues. The CDR3 protein is CASSLDNAYEQYF. As DNA, the CDR3 is TGCGCCAGCAGCTTGGATAATGCCTACGAGCAGTACTTC.

This chain connects TRBV5-1 to TRBJ2-1; a weak D match, TRBD2 (5 bases). CDR3 size: 11 residues. V gave up 4 bases and J gave up 8 bases, with 7 bases separating them. Germline CDR1 SGHRS, CDR2 YFSETQ. The CDR3 spells CASSGLYEQFF. In nucleotides, the CDR3 is TGCGCCAGCAGCGGACTCTATGAGCAGTTCTTC.

V and J are TRBV27 and TRBJ2-2; 9 bases line up with TRBD2. With 2 bases clipped from V and 3 bases from J, the junction kept 10 bases outside the gene matches. This CDR3 spans 18 amino acids. Per germline, CDR1 MNHEY and CDR2 SMNVEV (reference sequence). CDR3 DNA: TGTGCCAGCAGTTTAGGTTTTAGGACTAGCGATTACACCGGGGAGCTGTTTTTT. Protein: CASSLGFRTSDYTGELFF.

The CDR3 DNA reads as TGTGCCAGCAGCCAGGGTTATAATGAAAAACTGTTTTTT. This gives the protein CASSQGYNEKLFF. This chain links TRBV16 with TRBJ1-4; D gene ambiguous. Trimming removed 3 bases at V and 4 bases at J, with 6 bases between. Germline CDR1 KGHSY, CDR2 FQNENV. The CDR3 totals 13 residues.

This sequence joins TRBV28 and TRBJ1-2; D uncertain. The length of the CDR3 is 13 residues. Trimming pared 3 bases from V and 4 bases from J, leaving 9 bases between. Germline-derived CDR1 and CDR2 are MDHEN and SYDVKM. CDR3 sequence: CASSFGVSYGYTF. CDR3 nucleotides: TGTGCCAGCAGTTTTGGGGTTTCCTATGGCTACACCTTC.

The chain couples TRBV14 to TRBJ2-3; D is unclear. V shed 3 bases and J shed 0 bases, with 19 bases lying between them. Germline V CDR1 and CDR2: SGHDN, FVKESK. CDR3 size: 18 residues. The CDR3 spells CASSHSPFVADSTDTQYF. The CDR3 DNA is TGTGCCAGCAGCCACAGCCCTTTCGTGGCGGATAGCACAGATACGCAGTATTTT.

The V and J genes are TRBV28 and TRBJ2-7; TRBD1 matches 7 bases. Germline V gives CDR1 MDHEN, CDR2 SYDVKM. The CDR3 runs to 13 residues. Germline trimming cut 6 bases from V and 0 bases from J; bases unmatched to any gene: 2. CDR3 region: CASRGTVSYEQYF. The CDR3 nucleotides are TGTGCCAGCAGGGGGACAGTCTCCTACGAGCAGTACTTC. The whole variable domain, remainder taken from reference TRBV28 and TRBJ2-7, is DVKVTQSSRYLVKRTGEKVFLECVQDMDHENMFWYRQDPGLGLRLIYFSYDVKMKEKGDIPEGYSVSREKKERFSLILESASTNQTSMYLCASRGTVSYEQYFGPGTRLTVT.

This clone came up a few times. The chain links TRBV19 to TRBJ1-2; TRBD1 is a possible D gene (5 bases). The germline CDR1 and CDR2 sequences are LNHDA and SQIVND (reference sequence). The V end lost 5 bases, the J end lost 7 bases, and 14 bases lay between the germline ends. The CDR3 is 13 amino acids. CDR3 amino acids: CASSATAGFGYTF. The DNA of the CDR3 is TGTGCCAGTAGTGCAACTGCAGGGTTTGGCTACACCTTC.

The genes are TRBV5-5 and TRBJ1-1, with D possibly matching TRBD1 (6 bases). CDR3 length: 13 residues. V dropped 5 bases and J dropped 1 base, with 9 bases sitting between them. CDR1 and CDR2 (germline): SGHKS, YYEKEE (reference sequence). The chain's CDR3 is CASSQGRNTEAFF. In DNA, the CDR3 is TGTGCCAGCAGTCAGGGGAGGAACACTGAAGCTTTCTTT.

CDR3 nucleotides: TGCGCCAGCAGTGAGGTACCCAATGAGCAGTTCTTC. Amino acids: CASSEVPNEQFF. The chain carries TRBV10-1 and TRBJ2-1; D call uncertain. CDR3 size: 12 residues. Trimming cost V 2 bases and J 6 bases, with 5 bases left between them. From germline, CDR1 is WNHNN and CDR2 SYGVQD (reference sequence).

This clone has only one observation. This chain joins TRBV5-8 and TRBJ2-1, with TRBD2 identical over 7 bases. Germline assignment: CDR1 SGHTS and CDR2 YDEGEE. Losses at the gene ends were 1 base for V and 7 bases for J; bases not matched to a gene: 5. The CDR3 sequence is 14 residues long. This CDR3 reads CASSLFERDNEQFF. CDR3 nucleotides: TGTGCCAGCAGCTTGTTCGAGCGGGATAATGAGCAGTTCTTC.

The CDR3 sequence: CASSHSVSYEQYF. The CDR3 coding sequence is TGTGCCAGCAGTCATAGCGTGTCCTACGAGCAGTACTTC. V gene TRBV6-5 combines with J gene TRBJ2-7, with a possible D match to TRBD2 (5 bases). The CDR3 has 13 amino acids. Germline V gene sequence: CDR1 MNHEY, CDR2 SVGAGI. The germline V and J ends were trimmed by 5 bases and 1 base, with 9 bases remaining between them.

The V call is TRBV2, the J call TRBJ2-7, with TRBD1 as a possible D gene (6 bases). CDR1 is SNHLY and CDR2 is FYNNEI in the germline V gene. The CDR3 has 13 residues. V lost 6 bases, J lost 4 bases, and 13 bases lay in between. CDR3 protein: CASSPGQSYEQYF. The CDR3 region has the DNA TGTGCCAGCAGCCCCGGACAGAGTTACGAGCAGTACTTC. Combining the CDR3 with reference TRBV2 and TRBJ2-7 gives the whole variable domain EPEVTQTPSHQVTQMGQEVILRCVPISNHLYFYWYRQILGQKVEFLVSFYNNEISEKSEIFDDQFSVERPDGSNFTLKIRSTKLEDSAMYFCASSPGQSYEQYFGPGTRLTVT.